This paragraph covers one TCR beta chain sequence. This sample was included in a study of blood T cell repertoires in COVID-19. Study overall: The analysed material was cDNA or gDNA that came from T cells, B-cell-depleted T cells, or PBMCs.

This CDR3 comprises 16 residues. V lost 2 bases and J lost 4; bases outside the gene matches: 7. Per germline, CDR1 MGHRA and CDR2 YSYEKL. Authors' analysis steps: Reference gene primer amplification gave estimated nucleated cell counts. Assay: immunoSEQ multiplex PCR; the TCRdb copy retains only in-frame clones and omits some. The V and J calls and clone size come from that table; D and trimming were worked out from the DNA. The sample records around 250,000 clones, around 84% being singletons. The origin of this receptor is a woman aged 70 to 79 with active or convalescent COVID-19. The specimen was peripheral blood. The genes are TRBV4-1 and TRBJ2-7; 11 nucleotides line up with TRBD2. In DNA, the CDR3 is TGCGCCAGCAGCCAAACTAGCGGGGGAGATATTTACGAGCAGTACTTC. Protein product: CASSQTSGGDIYEQYF.